The clone carrying this T cell receptor (beta chain) was seen a handful of times. As processed by the authors: Reference gene primers were amplified, and this amplification served to estimate nucleated cell counts. Assay: immunoSEQ multiplex PCR; the TCRdb copy retains only in-frame clones and omits some. The V and J calls and the clone size are those of that table, but D and trimming were determined from the DNA. This sample has 40,000 to 55,000 clones, with more than 75% found just once. This record comes from a study of blood T cell repertoires in COVID-19. Whole-study context: PBMCs, B-cell-depleted T cells, or T cells provided the cDNA or gDNA that made up the material.

Germline CDR1 reads SGHRS; CDR2 reads YFSETQ. The J segment lost 0 bases and the V segment lost 4 bases, leaving 3 bases of the junction unmatched. This CDR3 has 14 amino acids. Sequenced: PBMCs or T cells enriched from blood (not recorded which). This clonotype was sampled from a woman aged 45-65 years with acute COVID-19. This rearrangement joins TRBV5-1 to TRBJ2-7; 8 positions match TRBD1. CDR3 sequence reads: CASSATGGSYEQYF. The CDR3 DNA reads TGCGCCAGCAGCGCCACAGGGGGCTCCTACGAGCAGTACTTC.